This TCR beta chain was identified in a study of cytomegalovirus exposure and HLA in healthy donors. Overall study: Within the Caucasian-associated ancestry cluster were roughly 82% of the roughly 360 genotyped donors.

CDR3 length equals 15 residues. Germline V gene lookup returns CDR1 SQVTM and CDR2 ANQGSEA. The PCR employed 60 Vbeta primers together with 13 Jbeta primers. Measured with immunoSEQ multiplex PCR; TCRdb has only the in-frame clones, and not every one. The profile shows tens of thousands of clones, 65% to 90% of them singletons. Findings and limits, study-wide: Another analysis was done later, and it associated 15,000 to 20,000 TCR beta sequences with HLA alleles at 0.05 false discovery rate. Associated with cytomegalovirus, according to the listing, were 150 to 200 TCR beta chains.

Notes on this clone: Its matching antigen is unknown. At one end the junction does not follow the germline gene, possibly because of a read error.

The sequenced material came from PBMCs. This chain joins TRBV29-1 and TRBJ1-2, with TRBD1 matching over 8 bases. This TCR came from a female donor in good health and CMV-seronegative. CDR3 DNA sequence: TGCAGCGTTGAAGTCCGACCTGGACAGGGCTATAGCTACACCTTC. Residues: CSVEVRPGQGYSYTF. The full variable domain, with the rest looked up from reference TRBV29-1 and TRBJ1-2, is SAVISQKPSRDICQRGTSLTIQCQVDSQVTMMFWYRQQPGQSLTLIATANQGSEATYESGFVIDKFPISRPNLTFSTLTVSNMSPEDSSIYLCSVEVRPGQGYSYTFGSGTRLTVV.